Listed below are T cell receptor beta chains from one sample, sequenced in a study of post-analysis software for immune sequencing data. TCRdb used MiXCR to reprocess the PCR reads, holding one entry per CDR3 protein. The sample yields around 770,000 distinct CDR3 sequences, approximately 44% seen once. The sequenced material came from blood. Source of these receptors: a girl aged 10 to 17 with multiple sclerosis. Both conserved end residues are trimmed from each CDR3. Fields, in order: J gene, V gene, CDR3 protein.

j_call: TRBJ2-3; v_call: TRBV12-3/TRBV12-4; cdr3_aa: ASTVAGTTDTQY
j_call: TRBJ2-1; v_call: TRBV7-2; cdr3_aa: ASSLASTYNEQF
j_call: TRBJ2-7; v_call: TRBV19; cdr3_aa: ASDPDNSGWEEQY
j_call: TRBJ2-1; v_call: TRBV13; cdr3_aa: ASSFGLAGSPSYNEQF
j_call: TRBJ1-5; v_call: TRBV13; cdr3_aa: ATQPRAQPQH
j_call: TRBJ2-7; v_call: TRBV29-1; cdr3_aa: SVEGVYEQY
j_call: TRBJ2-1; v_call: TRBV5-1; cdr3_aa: ASSLGGRALTYNEQF
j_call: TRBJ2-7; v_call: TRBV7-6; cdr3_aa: ASSFDPAPNSYEQY
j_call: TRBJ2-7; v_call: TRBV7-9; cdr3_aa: ASSDRDNHEQY
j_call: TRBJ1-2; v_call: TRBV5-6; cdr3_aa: ASSLDPQRPYGYT
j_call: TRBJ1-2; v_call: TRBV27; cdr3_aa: ASSYYRDSNYGYT
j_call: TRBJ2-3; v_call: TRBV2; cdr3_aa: ASRPGTGRVDTQY
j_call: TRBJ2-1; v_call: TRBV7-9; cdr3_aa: ASSLLGGTTYNEQF
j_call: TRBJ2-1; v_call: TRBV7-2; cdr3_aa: ASSLAGGHNEQF
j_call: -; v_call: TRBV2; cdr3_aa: ASSEGLAGDYEQY
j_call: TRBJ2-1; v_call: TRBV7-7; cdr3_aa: ASSLSAGGHNEQF
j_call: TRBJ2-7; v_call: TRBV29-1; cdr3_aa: ACGTDLYEQY
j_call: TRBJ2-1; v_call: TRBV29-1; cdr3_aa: SAPLPSEQF
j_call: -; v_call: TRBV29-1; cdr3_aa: SVLGLAGETQY
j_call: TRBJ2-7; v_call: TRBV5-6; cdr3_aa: ASSLTGETSGSIDEQY
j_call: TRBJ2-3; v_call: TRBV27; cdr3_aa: ASSQLSPYTGPDTQY
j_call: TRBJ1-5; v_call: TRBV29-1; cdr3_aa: SGGTGLDQPQH
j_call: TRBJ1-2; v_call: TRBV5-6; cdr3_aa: ASSSGQGARGYT
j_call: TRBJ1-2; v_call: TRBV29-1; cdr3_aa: STVPGYT
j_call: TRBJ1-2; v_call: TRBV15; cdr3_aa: ATSRVGLGTGSYGYT
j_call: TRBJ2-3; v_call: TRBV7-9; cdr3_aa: ASSYIREDTQY
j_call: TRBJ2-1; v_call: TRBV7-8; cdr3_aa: ASSYRTRTRYNEQF
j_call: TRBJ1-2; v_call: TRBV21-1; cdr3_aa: ASSKVRDRGFGGYT
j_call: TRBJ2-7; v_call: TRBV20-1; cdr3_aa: SARGVGSALYEQY
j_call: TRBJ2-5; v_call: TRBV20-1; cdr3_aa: SALTTSGRAETQY
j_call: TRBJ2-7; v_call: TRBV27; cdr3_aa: ASRTGGEYEQY
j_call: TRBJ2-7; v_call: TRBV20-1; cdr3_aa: SALDGETGGYEQY
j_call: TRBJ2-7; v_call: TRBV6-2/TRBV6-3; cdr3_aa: ASSDASGTGGYEQY
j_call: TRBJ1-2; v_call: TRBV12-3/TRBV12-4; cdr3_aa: ASRPPEAYGYT
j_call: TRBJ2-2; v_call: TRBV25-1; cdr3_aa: ASSITGATGELF
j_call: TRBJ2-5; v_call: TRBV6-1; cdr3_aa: ASSEAGLAGAETQY
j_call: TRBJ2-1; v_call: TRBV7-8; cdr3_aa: ASSGQLTSGINEQF
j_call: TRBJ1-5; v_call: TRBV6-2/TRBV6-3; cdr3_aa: ASSIGPTDQPQH
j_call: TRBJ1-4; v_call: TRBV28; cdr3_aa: ASSLPSVRGLVTNEKLF
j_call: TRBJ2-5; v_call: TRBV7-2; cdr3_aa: ASSFVAFDEQY
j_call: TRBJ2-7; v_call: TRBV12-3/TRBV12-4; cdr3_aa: ASSLVMQGEQY
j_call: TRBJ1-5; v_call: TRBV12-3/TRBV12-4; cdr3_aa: ASRQDRGTNQPQH
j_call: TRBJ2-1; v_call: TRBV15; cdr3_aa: ATSRDQRSYNEQF